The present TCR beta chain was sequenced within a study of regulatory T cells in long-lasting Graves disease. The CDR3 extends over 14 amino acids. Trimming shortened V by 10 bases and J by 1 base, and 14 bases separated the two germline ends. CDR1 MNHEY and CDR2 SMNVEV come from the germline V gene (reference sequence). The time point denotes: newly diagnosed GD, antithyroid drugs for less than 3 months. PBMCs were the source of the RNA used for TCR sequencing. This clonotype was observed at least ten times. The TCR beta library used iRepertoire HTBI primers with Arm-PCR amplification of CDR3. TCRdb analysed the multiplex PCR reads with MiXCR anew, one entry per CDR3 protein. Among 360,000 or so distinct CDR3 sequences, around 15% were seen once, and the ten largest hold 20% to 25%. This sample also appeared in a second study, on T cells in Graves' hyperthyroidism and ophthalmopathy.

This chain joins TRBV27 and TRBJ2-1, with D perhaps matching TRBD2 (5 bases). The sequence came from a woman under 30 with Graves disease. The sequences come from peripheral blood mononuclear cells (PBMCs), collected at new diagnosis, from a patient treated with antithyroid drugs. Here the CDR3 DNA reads TGTGCCACCTGGAAAGGAGGATCCTACAATGAGCAGTTCTTC. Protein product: CATWKGGSYNEQFF.